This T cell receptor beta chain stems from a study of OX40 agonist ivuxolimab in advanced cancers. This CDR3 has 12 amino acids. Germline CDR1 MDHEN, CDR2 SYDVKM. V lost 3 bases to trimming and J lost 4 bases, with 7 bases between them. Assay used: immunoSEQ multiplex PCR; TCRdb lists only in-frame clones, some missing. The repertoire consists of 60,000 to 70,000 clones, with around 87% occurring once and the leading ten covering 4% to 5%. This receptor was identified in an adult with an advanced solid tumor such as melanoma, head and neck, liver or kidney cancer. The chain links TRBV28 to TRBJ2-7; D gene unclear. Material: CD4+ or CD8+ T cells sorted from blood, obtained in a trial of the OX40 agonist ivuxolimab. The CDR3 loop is CASSFIRYEQYF. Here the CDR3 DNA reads TGTGCCAGCAGTTTTATTAGGTACGAGCAGTACTTC.